This TCR beta chain stems from a study of cytomegalovirus exposure and HLA in healthy donors. The study's findings and limits: In a later analysis, TCR beta V- and J-gene trimming was associated with a missense DCLRE1C variant.

PCR used 60 Vbeta primers and 13 Jbeta primers. Measured with immunoSEQ multiplex PCR; TCRdb has only the in-frame clones, and not every one. Of about 130,000 clones in the sample, 65% to 90% are singletons; the top ten hold about 3%. For this clone: The antigen is undetermined.

The sequence came from a woman under 30 in good health and CMV-seropositive. Material for sequencing was PBMCs.

The CDR3 DNA sequence: TGCGCCAGCAGTACTAGCGGGGGCTTTAACACCGGGGAGCTGTTTTTT. This translates into CASSTSGGFNTGELFF. The chain couples TRBV5-1 to TRBJ2-2; 11 bases are shared with TRBD2. J gave up 2 bases and V 5 bases, and 5 bases lay outside the gene matches. The germline V gene encodes CDR1 SGHRS and CDR2 YFSETQ. CDR3 length: 16 amino acids.